A selection of T cell receptor beta chains follows, all from one sample in a study of blood T cell repertoires in COVID-19. Using immunoSEQ multiplex PCR, the repertoire was profiled, and TCRdb retains in-frame clones only, with some absent. The data contain about 220,000 clones, 70% to 85% of them singletons. Sample: PBMCs or T cells enriched from blood (not recorded which). All receptors derive from a man aged 40-49 years who had recovered from COVID-19. CDR3s include the opening cysteine and the closing phenylalanine or tryptophan. D genes are given only for firm matches. A clone size is listed for some rows: how often the clone was seen (once, few, many), or a class if it is expanded.

>TRBJ1-2|.|TRBV7-9|.
TGTGCCGGAGACAGGACCCCAACCGGGAGCTACACCTTC
CAGDRTPTGSYTF
>TRBJ1-2|.|TRBV3-1/TRBV3-2|.
TGTGCCAGCAGCCATCGGGAGGGTGGCTACACCTTC
CASSHREGGYTF
>TRBJ1-1|.|TRBV5-1|.
TGCGCCAGCAGCTTGGACAGCCTTTACACTGAAGCTTTCTTT
CASSLDSLYTEAFF
>TRBJ2-7|TRBD1|TRBV30|.
TGTGCCTTGGACTCCAGACCGGGACAGGGCTACGAGCAGTACTTC
CALDSRPGQGYEQYF
>TRBJ2-7|.|TRBV15|.
TGTGCCACCAGCAGAGTTCCGGACAGCGAGGGGGAGCAGTACTTC
CATSRVPDSEGEQYF
>TRBJ2-2|.|TRBV30|.
TGTGCCTGGACGGAGGCTGCGAACACCGGGGAGCTGTTTTTT
CAWTEAANTGELFF
>TRBJ2-2|TRBD1|TRBV5-5|.
TGTGCCAGCAGCTCCCGGACAGGGGGCGCAACCGGGGAGCTGTTTTTT
CASSSRTGGATGELFF
>TRBJ2-7|TRBD1|TRBV5-1|.
TGCGCCAGCAGCCGAGGAACAGGGGCGACCGAGCAGTACTTC
CASSRGTGATEQYF
>TRBJ2-7|.|TRBV29-1|.
TGCAGCGTTGAAGATCCCCCGGGCTCCTACGAGCAGTACTTC
CSVEDPPGSYEQYF
>TRBJ2-7|TRBD2|TRBV5-1|.
TGCGCCAGCAGCTTGGCCCCAGCGGGGAGCGCCTACGAGCAGTACTTC
CASSLAPAGSAYEQYF
>TRBJ1-2|TRBD1|TRBV6-5|once
TGTGCCAGCAGCACCAGACAGGGCGGCTACACCTTC
CASSTRQGGYTF
>TRBJ1-5|.|TRBV2|.
TGTGCCAGCAGGGTCGCTGGACAGCAGCCCCAGCATTTT
CASRVAGQQPQHF
>TRBJ2-5|.|TRBV29-1|.
TGCAGCGCCCCAGGGCAAGATCAAGAGACCCAGTACTTC
CSAPGQDQETQYF
>TRBJ2-1|TRBD2|TRBV13|.
TGTGCCAGCAGCGCTAGCGGGAGGGCCTACAATGAGCAGTTCTTC
CASSASGRAYNEQFF
>TRBJ1-5|TRBD1|TRBV3-1/TRBV3-2|.
TGTGCCAGCAGCCCTGGGATTTTCCGGGACAGGGGCAGCAATCAGCCCCAGCATTTT
CASSPGIFRDRGSNQPQHF
>TRBJ1-6|TRBD1|TRBV9|.
TGTGCCAGCAGCGTGAGCCCCAGGGGGAACAATTCACCCCTCCACTTT
CASSVSPRGNNSPLHF
>TRBJ1-2|TRBD1|TRBV27|once
TGTGCCAGCAGCCCGGACAGGGAAAGAGGCGGCTACACCTTC
CASSPDRERGGYTF
>TRBJ1-2|TRBD1|TRBV11-2|few
TGTGCCAGCAGCTCCTACCTCCAGGGGGCTTCGTATGGCTACACCTTC
CASSSYLQGASYGYTF
>TRBJ2-5|TRBD2|TRBV5-4|.
TGTGCCAGCAGCTTGGAGCGGGGTGGGACCCAGTACTTC
CASSLERGGTQYF
>TRBJ2-7|.|TRBV18|.
TGTGCCAGCTCACCGGTACAGGAGACTTACGAGCAGTACTTC
CASSPVQETYEQYF
>TRBJ1-2|.|TRBV11-2|.
TGTGCCAGCAGCCTAGGTGCTACTAACTATGGCTACACCTTC
CASSLGATNYGYTF
>TRBJ2-7|TRBD1|TRBV4-1|.
TGCGCCAGCAGCCCCCTGGGACAGGGGTTGTCCTACGAGCAGTACTTC
CASSPLGQGLSYEQYF
>TRBJ2-1|.|TRBV6-4|.
TGTGCCAGCAGTGACTCGACCGGACTACCTAATGAGCAGTTCTTC
CASSDSTGLPNEQFF
>TRBJ1-2|.|TRBV7-9|.
TGTGCCAGCAGCTCAGGGGTGTATGGCTACACCTTC
CASSSGVYGYTF
>TRBJ2-3|.|TRBV7-3|once
TGTGCCAGCAGCTTAAGAGGACTCCCCACAGATACGCAGTATTTT
CASSLRGLPTDTQYF
>TRBJ1-6|.|TRBV6-5|.
TGTGTCGTAAGGCGGGGTAAGGTGAATTCACCCCTCCACTTT
CVVRRGKVNSPLHF
>TRBJ2-1|TRBD1|TRBV11-3|.
TGTGCCAGCAGCTACAGGGGTGGGAACAATGAGCAGTTCTTC
CASSYRGGNNEQFF
>TRBJ2-5|.|TRBV19|.
TGTGCCAGTAGTATAGGTTCGGAGACCCAGTACTTC
CASSIGSETQYF
>TRBJ2-5|TRBD1|TRBV10-2|once
TGCGCCAGCAGATCAACAGGGGGAAACTTACAAGAGACCCAGTACTTC
CASRSTGGNLQETQYF
>TRBJ1-5|.|TRBV28|.
TGTGCCAGCAGTTCAACAGGGTTTAATCAGCCCCAGCATTTT
CASSSTGFNQPQHF
>TRBJ1-4|.|TRBV7-9|few
TGTGCCAGCAGCCCCCCCGGTAAGGAGGAAAAACTGTTTTTT
CASSPPGKEEKLFF
>TRBJ1-1|.|TRBV12-3/TRBV12-4|once
TGTGCCAGCAGTCCCGGGACCGGGCGGGGAGCTTTCTTT
CASSPGTGRGAFF
>TRBJ1-5|TRBD1|TRBV5-1|.
TGCGCCAGCAGACGACAGGGGCTCAATCAGCCCCAGCATTTT
CASRRQGLNQPQHF
>TRBJ2-7|TRBD1|TRBV23-1|.
TGCGCCAGCAGTCAATTAACGGGACAGGGGGAGGCCTACGAGCAGTACTTC
CASSQLTGQGEAYEQYF
>TRBJ2-7|TRBD1|TRBV25-1|.
TGTGCCAGCACGCAGGGGGCGGACTACGAGCAGTACTTC
CASTQGADYEQYF
>TRBJ2-5|.|TRBV20-1|.
TGCAGTGCTAGTAGTGACGGGATCCAAGAGACCCAGTACTTC
CSASSDGIQETQYF
>TRBJ2-7|.|TRBV18|.
TGTGCCAGCCAAAGAGGGGGCTACGAGCAGTACTTC
CASQRGGYEQYF
>TRBJ2-1|.|TRBV27|.
TGTGCCAGCAGTTTCTTGAGAGCGAGGAATGAGCAGTTCTTC
CASSFLRARNEQFF
>TRBJ2-3|.|TRBV7-3|few
TGTGCCAGCAGCCAAGGGGGGGTAATCACAGATACGCAGTATTTT
CASSQGGVITDTQYF
>TRBJ1-6|TRBD1|TRBV7-8|.
TGTGCCAGCAGCTTAGCAGGGACAGGGGCTAATTCACCCCTCCACTTT
CASSLAGTGANSPLHF
>TRBJ2-1|TRBD2|TRBV5-5|.
TGTGCCAGCAGCACTCTAGCGGGGTCCTACAATGAGCAGTTCTTC
CASSTLAGSYNEQFF
>TRBJ1-5|.|TRBV5-6|.
TGTGCCAGCAGCTTGTTACAGGGAAGCAATCAGCCCCAGCATTTT
CASSLLQGSNQPQHF
>TRBJ2-1|.|TRBV6-6|.
TGTGCCAGCAGCTCCCCGGGGTACAATGAGCAGTTCTTC
CASSSPGYNEQFF
>TRBJ1-3|.|TRBV7-6|few
TGTGCCAGCAGCTTAGAGGACGACAGGGGAAACACCATATATTTT
CASSLEDDRGNTIYF
>TRBJ2-7|TRBD2|TRBV28|once
TGTGCCAGCAGTTTACGGGCGGGGGGTTACTCCTACGAGCAGTACTTC
CASSLRAGGYSYEQYF
>TRBJ2-5|.|TRBV2|few
TGTGCCAGCATCAGGGTAGGGGAGACCCAGTACTTC
CASIRVGETQYF
>TRBJ2-3|TRBD1|TRBV11-2|.
TGTGCCAGCAGCTTAGGAGGGACAGGGGGCGTAGATACGCAGTATTTT
CASSLGGTGGVDTQYF
>TRBJ2-7|.|TRBV28|few
TGTGCCAGCAGAATGATGAGGGCCCGTCCCTACGAGCAGTACTTC
CASRMMRARPYEQYF
>TRBJ2-1|.|TRBV1|.
TGCACCAGCAGCCTTAGGGACAGTAAGACTAGCGGGGCTTCCTACAATGAGCAGTTCTTC
CTSSLRDSKTSGASYNEQFF
>TRBJ1-1|.|TRBV7-6|.
TGTGCCAGCAGCTCCCGGGGGGACACTGAAGCTTTCTTT
CASSSRGDTEAFF
>TRBJ1-2|TRBD1|TRBV3-1/TRBV3-2|.
TGTGCCAGCAGCCCCGGACAGGCAAAGCATGGCTACACCTTC
CASSPGQAKHGYTF
>TRBJ2-1|TRBD2|TRBV18|.
TGTGCCAGCTCACGCTCGCTAGCGGGAGTAAATGAGCAGTTCTTC
CASSRSLAGVNEQFF
>TRBJ1-2|TRBD1|TRBV28|.
TGTGCCAGCAGTTTTAAGGGGGCGAAACGCGGCTACACCTTC
CASSFKGAKRGYTF
>TRBJ1-2|.|TRBV7-2|.
TGTGCCAGCAGCCGGCGGGACGTCTATGGCTACACCTTC
CASSRRDVYGYTF
>TRBJ2-3|.|TRBV21-1|.
TGTGCCAGCAGCAAAAAGGGGGAGAGGCGGGTCCCTAGCACAGATACGCAGTATTTT
CASSKKGERRVPSTDTQYF